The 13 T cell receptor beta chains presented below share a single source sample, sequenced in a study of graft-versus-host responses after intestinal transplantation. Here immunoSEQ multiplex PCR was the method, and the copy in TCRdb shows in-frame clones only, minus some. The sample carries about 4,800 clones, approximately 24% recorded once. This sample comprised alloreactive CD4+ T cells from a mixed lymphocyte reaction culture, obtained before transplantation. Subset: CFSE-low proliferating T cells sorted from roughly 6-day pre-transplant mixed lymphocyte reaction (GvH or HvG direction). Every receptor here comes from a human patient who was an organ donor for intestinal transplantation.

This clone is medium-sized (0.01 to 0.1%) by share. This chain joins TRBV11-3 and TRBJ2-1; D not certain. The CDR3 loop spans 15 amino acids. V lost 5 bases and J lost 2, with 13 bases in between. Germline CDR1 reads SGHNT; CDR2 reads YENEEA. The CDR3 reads CASSPDSKTYNEQFF. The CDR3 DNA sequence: TGTGCCAGCAGCCCGGATAGCAAGACCTACAATGAGCAGTTCTTC.

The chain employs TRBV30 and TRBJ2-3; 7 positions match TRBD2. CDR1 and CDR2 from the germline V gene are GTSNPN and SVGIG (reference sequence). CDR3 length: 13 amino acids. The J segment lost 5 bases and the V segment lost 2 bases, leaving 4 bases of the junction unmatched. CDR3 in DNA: TGTGCCTGGAGTCAGATAGCGGGAGATACGCAGTATTTT. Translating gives CAWSQIAGDTQYF.

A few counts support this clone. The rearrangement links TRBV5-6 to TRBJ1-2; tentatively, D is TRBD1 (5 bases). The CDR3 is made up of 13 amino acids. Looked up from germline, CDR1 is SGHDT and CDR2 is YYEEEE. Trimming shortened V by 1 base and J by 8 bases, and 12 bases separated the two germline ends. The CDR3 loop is CASSLLPYRGYTF. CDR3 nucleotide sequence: TGTGCCAGCAGCTTGTTGCCTTACAGGGGCTACACCTTC.

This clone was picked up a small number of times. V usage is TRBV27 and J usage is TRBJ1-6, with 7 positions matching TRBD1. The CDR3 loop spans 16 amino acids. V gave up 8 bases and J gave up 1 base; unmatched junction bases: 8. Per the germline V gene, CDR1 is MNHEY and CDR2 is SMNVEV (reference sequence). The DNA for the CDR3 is TGTGCCAGCGGACGGCAGGGGGGTTCCTATAATTCACCCCTCCACTTT. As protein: CASGRQGGSYNSPLHF.

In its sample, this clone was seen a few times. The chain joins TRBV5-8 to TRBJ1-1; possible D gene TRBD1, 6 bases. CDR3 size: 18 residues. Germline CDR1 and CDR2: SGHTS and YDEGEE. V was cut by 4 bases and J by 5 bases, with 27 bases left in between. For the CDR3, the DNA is TGTGCCAGCAGCCGGGCGGGGGCAGGGGTTTTGAATTGGACTGAAGCTTTCTTT. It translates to CASSRAGAGVLNWTEAFF.

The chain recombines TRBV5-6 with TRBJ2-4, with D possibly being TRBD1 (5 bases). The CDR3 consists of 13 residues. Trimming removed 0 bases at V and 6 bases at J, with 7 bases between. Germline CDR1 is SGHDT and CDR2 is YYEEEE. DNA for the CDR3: TGTGCCAGCAGCTTGGAGGGGCCAAACATTCAGTACTTC. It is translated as CASSLEGPNIQYF. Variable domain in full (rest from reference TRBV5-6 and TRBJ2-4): DAGVTQSPTHLIKTRGQQVTLRCSPKSGHDTVSWYQQALGQGPQFIFQYYEEEERQRGNFPDRFSGHQFPNYSSELNVNALLLGDSALYLCASSLEGPNIQYFGAGTRLSVL.

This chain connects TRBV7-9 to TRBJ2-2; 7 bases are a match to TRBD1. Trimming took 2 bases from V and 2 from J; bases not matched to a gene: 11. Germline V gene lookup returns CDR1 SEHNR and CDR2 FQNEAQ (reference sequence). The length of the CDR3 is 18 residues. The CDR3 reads CASSLTLWTGVNTGELFF. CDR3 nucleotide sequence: TGTGCCAGCAGCTTAACTCTGTGGACAGGCGTTAACACCGGGGAGCTGTTTTTT.

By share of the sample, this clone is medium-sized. DNA for the CDR3: TGTGCCAGCAGCTTACCGGCGGCACGGATGGACACTGAAGCTTTCTTT. This encodes CASSLPAARMDTEAFF. The genes are TRBV11-2 and TRBJ1-1; D remains ambiguous. CDR1 SGHAT and CDR2 FQNNGV come from the germline V gene. This CDR3 region has 16 residues. Trimming cost V 2 bases and J 3 bases, with 16 bases left between them.

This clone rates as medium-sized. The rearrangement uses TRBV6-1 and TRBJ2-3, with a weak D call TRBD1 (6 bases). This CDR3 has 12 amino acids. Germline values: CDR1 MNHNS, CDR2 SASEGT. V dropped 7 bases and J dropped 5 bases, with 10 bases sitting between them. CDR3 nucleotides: TGTGCCAGCACAGGGGTATTAGATACGCAGTATTTT. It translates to CASTGVLDTQYF.

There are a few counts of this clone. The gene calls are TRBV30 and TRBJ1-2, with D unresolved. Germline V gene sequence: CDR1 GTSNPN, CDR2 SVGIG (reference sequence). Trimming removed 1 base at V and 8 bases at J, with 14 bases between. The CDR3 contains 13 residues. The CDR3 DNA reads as TGTGCCTGGAGTGCATTCGGGTTTTACGGCTACACCTTC. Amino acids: CAWSAFGFYGYTF.

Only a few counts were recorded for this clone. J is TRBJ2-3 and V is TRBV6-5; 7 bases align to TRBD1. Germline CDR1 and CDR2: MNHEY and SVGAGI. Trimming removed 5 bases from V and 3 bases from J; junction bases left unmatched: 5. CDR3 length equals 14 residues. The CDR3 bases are TGTGCCAGCAGTGGGTACAGGGGAACAGATACGCAGTATTTT. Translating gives CASSGYRGTDTQYF.

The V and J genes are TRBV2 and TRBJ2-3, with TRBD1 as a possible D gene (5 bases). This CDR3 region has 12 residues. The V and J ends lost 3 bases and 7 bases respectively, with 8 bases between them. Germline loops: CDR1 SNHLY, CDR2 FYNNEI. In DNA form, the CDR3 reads TGTGCCAGCAGTGAGGGGCTATATACGCAGTATTTT. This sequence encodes CASSEGLYTQYF.

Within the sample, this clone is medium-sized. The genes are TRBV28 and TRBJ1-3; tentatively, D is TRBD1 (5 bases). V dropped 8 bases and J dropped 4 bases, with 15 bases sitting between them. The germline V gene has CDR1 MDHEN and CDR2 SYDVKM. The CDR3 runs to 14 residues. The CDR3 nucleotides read TGTGCCAGCCACCAGGACATGCGCGGAAACACCATATATTTT. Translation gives CASHQDMRGNTIYF.